The table lists the clone carrying this T cell receptor (beta chain) with a count of one. Its specificity is not known. This sample was included in a study of T cell responses to AZD1222 COVID-19 vaccine. Study-wide findings and caveats: Per reports, nearly half of all spike-specific TCRs target regions that are unmutated in variants.

TCRdb's table, derived via immunoSEQ multiplex PCR, lists solely in-frame clones and lacks some. The sample holds 130,000 to 150,000 clones, approximately 88% seen once. The TCR comes from an adult in good health. The source material was peripheral blood, sampled on day 0 of AZD1222 vaccination.

This CDR3 reads CAISESPGGISGANVLTF. CDR3 DNA: TGTGCCATCAGTGAGTCCCCAGGGGGCATATCTGGGGCCAACGTCCTGACTTTC. The chain couples TRBV10-3 to TRBJ2-6; 8 bases match TRBD1. V lost 0 bases and J lost 1; bases outside the gene matches: 5. Germline lookup yields CDR1 ENHRY and CDR2 SYGVKD. The CDR3 sequence is 18 residues long.